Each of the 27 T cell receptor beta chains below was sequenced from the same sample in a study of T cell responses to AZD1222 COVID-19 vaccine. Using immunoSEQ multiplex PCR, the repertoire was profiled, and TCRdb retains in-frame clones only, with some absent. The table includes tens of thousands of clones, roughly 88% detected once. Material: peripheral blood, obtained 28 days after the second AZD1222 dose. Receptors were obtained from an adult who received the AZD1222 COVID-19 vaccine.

CDR3 bases: TGTGCCAGCTCACCCCCGGGGACAGGGGCCCAGATCGAGCAGTACTTC. This encodes CASSPPGTGAQIEQYF. The chain recombines TRBV18 with TRBJ2-7; 10 nucleotides agree with TRBD1. There are 16 residues in the CDR3. Trimming cost V 3 bases and J 6 bases; bases outside gene matches: 11. The V gene's germline CDR1 is KGHSH and CDR2 LQKENI.

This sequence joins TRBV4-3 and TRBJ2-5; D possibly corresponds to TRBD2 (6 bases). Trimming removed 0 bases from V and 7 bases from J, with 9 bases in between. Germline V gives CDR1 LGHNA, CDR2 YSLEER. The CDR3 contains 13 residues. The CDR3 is CASSQEWRATQYF. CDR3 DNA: TGCGCCAGCAGCCAAGAATGGAGGGCGACCCAGTACTTC.

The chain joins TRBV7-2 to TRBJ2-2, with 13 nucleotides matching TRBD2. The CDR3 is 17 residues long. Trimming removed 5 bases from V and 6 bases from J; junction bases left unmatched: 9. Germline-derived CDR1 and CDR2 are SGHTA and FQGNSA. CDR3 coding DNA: TGTGCCAGCAGCCCGCTGACTAGCGGGGGGCGGGCCGGGGAGCTGTTTTTT. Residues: CASSPLTSGGRAGELFF.

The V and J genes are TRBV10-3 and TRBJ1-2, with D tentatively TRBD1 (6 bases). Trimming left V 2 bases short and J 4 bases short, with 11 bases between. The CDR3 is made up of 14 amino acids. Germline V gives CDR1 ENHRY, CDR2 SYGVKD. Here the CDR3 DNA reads TGTGCCATCAGTGAGGGGGGGCAGGGCTATGGCTACACCTTC. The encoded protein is CAISEGGQGYGYTF.

The CDR3 region is CASSLARNGELFF. CDR3 sequence (DNA): TGTGCCAGCAGCTTAGCTCGGAACGGGGAGCTGTTTTTT. The chain recombines TRBV7-2 with TRBJ2-2; no definite D call. V lost 0 bases and J 7 bases, leaving 6 bases between the germline ends. This CDR3 has 13 residues. The germline gives CDR1 SGHTA, CDR2 FQGNSA.

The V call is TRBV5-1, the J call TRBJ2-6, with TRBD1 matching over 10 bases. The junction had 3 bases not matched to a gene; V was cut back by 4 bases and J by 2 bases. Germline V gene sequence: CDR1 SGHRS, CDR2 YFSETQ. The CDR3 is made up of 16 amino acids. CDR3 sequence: CASSPTGGAGANVLTF. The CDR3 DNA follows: TGCGCCAGCAGCCCGACAGGGGGCGCTGGGGCCAACGTCCTGACTTTC.

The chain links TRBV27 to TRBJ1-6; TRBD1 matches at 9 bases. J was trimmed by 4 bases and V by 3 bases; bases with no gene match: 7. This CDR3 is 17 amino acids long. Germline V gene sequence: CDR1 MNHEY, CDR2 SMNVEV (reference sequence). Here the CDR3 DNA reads TGTGCCAGCAGTTTCGGGGGGACAGGGATGTATAATTCACCCCTCCACTTT. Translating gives CASSFGGTGMYNSPLHF.

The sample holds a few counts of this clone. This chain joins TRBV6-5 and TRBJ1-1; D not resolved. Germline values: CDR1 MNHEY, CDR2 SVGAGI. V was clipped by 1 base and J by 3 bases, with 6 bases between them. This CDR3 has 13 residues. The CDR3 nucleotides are TGTGCCAGCAGTTACTGGGAGGACACTGAAGCTTTCTTT. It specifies CASSYWEDTEAFF.

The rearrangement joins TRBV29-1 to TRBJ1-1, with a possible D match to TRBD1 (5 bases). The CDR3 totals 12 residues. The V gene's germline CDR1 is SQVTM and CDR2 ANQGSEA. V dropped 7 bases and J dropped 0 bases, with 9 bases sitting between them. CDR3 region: CSADRMNTEAFF. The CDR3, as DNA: TGCAGCGCCGACAGAATGAACACTGAAGCTTTCTTT.

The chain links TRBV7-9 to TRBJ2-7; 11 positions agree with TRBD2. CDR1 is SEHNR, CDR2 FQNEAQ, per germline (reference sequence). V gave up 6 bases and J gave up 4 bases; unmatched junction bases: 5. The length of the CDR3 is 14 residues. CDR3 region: CASRSTSGGYEQYF. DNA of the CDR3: TGTGCCAGCAGATCTACTAGCGGGGGTTACGAGCAGTACTTC. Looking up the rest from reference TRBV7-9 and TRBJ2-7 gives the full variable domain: DTGVSQNPRHKITKRGQNVTFRCDPISEHNRLYWYRQTLGQGPEFLTYFQNEAQLEKSRLLSDRFSAERPKGSFSTLEIQRTEQGDSAMYLCASRSTSGGYEQYFGPGTRLTVT.

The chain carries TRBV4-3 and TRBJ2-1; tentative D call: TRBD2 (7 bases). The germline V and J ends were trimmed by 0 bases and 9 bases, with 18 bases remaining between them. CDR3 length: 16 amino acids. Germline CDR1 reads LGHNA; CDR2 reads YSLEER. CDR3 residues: CASSQDRRGGIGEQFF. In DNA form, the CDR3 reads TGCGCCAGCAGCCAAGATCGGCGCGGGGGCATCGGTGAGCAGTTCTTC.

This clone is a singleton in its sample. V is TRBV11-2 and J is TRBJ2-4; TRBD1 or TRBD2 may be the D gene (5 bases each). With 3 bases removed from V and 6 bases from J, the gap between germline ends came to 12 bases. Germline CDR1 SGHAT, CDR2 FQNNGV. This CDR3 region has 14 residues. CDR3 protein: CASSLQGAGNIQYF. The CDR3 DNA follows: TGTGCCAGCAGCTTGCAGGGTGCGGGAAACATTCAGTACTTC. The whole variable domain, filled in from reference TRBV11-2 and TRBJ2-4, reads EAGVAQSPRYKIIEKRQSVAFWCNPISGHATLYWYQQILGQGPKLLIQFQNNGVVDDSQLPKDRFSAERLKGVDSTLKIQPAKLEDSAVYLCASSLQGAGNIQYFGAGTRLSVL.

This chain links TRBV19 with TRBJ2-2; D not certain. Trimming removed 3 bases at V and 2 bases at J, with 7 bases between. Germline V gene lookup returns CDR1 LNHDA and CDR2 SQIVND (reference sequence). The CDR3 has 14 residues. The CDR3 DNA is TGTGCCAGTAGTATCCACATAAACACCGGGGAGCTGTTTTTT. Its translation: CASSIHINTGELFF.

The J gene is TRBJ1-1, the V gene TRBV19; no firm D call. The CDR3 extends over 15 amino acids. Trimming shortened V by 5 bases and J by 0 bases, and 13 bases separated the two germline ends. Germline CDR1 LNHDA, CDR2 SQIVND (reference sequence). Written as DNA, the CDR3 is TGTGCCAGTAGTCCGCGGGTAAACATGAACACTGAAGCTTTCTTT. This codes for CASSPRVNMNTEAFF.

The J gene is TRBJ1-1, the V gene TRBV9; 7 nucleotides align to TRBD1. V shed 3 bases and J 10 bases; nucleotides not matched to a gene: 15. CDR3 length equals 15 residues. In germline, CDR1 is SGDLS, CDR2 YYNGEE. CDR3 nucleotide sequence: TGTGCCAGCAGCGAAGGGACAGTGGCATCTGCGAGAGCTTTCTTT. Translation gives CASSEGTVASARAFF.

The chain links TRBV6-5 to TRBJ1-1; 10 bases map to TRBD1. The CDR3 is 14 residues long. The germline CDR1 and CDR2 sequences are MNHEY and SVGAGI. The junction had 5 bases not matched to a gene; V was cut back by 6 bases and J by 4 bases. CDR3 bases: TGTGCCAGCAGGGCGACAGGGGGCTTCACTGAAGCTTTCTTT. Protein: CASRATGGFTEAFF.

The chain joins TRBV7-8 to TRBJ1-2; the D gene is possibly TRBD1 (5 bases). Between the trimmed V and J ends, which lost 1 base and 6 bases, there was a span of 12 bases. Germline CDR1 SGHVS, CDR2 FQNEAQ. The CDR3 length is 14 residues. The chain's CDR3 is CASSLGQTLNGYTF. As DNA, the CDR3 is TGTGCCAGCAGCTTAGGACAGACGCTCAATGGCTACACCTTC.

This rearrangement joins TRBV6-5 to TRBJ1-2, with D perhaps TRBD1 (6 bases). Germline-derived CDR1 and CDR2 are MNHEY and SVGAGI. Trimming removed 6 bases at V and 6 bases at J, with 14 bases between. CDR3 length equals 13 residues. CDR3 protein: CASSPRGEHGYTF. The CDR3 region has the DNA TGTGCCAGCAGCCCGAGGGGGGAACATGGCTACACCTTC.

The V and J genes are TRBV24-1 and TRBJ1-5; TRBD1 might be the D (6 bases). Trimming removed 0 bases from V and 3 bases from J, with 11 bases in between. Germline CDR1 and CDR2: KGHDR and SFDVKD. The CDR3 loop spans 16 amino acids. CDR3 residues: CATSDLLGQPNQPQHF. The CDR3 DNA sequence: TGTGCCACCAGTGATTTGCTTGGACAGCCCAATCAGCCCCAGCATTTT.

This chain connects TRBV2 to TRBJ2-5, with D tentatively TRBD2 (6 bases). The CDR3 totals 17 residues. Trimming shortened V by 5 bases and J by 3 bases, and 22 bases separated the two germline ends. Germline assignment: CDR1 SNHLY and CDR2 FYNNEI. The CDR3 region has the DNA TGTGCCAGCAGTTCCGACCGCCGGGACGGCGGGAAAGAGACCCAGTACTTC. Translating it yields CASSSDRRDGGKETQYF. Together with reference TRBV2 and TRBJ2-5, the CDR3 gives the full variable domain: EPEVTQTPSHQVTQMGQEVILRCVPISNHLYFYWYRQILGQKVEFLVSFYNNEISEKSEIFDDQFSVERPDGSNFTLKIRSTKLEDSAMYFCASSSDRRDGGKETQYFGPGTRLLVL.

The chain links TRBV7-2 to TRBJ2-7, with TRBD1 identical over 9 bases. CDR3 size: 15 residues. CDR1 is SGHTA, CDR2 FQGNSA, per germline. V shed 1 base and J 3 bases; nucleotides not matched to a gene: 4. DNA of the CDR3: TGTGCCAGCAGCTTAGATGGGACAGGGTTCTACGAGCAGTACTTC. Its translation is CASSLDGTGFYEQYF.

The CDR3 nucleotides read TGTGCCAGCAGCCAAGATTCTGGGGGAACTACTGGCTACACCTTC. Its translation is CASSQDSGGTTGYTF. J is TRBJ1-2 and V is TRBV3-1 (or the pseudogene TRBV3-2), with a tentative D call TRBD1 (5 bases). Germline CDR1 LGHDT, CDR2 YNNKEL (reference sequence). The CDR3 totals 15 residues. V was cut by 0 bases and J by 7 bases, with 15 bases left in between.

CDR3 residues: CASSQEWARGDTDTQYF. The CDR3 region has the DNA TGTGCCAGCAGCCAAGAATGGGCCAGGGGTGACACAGATACGCAGTATTTT. V gene TRBV14 combines with J gene TRBJ2-3; a weak D match, TRBD1 (6 bases). The CDR3 is 17 amino acids. CDR1 is SGHDN and CDR2 is FVKESK in the germline V gene. V was clipped by 0 bases and J by 2 bases, with 15 bases between them.

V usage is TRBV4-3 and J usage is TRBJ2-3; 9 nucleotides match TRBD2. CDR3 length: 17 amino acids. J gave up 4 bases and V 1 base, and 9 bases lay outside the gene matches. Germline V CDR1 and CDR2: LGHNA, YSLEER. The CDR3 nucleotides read TGCGCCAGCAGCCAAGCCCGCGGGGGGGGAGCCCCAGATACGCAGTATTTT. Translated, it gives CASSQARGGGAPDTQYF.

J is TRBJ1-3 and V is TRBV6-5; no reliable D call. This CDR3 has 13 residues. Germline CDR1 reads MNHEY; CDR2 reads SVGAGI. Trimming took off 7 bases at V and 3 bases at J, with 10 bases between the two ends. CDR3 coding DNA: TGTGCCAGCAAGGAAGGGAATGGAAACACCATATATTTT. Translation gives CASKEGNGNTIYF.

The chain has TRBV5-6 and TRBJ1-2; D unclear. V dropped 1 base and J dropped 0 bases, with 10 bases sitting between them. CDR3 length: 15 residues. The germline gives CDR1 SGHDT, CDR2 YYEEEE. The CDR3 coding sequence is TGTGCCAGCAGCTTGACGAACAGAGCTAACTATGGCTACACCTTC. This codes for CASSLTNRANYGYTF.

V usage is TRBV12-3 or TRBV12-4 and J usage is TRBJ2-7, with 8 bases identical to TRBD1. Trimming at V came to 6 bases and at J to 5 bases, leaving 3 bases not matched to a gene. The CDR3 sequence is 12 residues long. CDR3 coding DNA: TGTGCCAGCAGCAGGACAGGGAACGAGCAGTACTTC. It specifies CASSRTGNEQYF.